What follows describes a single TCR beta chain. This entry belongs to a study of blood T cells in healthy people across ages. The use of a sample-barcoded 5' primer and a J-beta primer mix characterized a second PCR of about 7 to 12 cycles. TCRdb reprocessed the 5' RACE reads with MiXCR, giving one entry per CDR3 protein. The repertoire holds 1.5 million to 2 million distinct CDR3 sequences, with 25% to 30% as singletons. Trimming removed 3 bases at V and 0 bases at J, with 11 bases between. This CDR3 comprises 15 residues. CDR1 and CDR2 (germline): ENHRY, SYGVKD. The source material was blood. The TCR sequence derives from a woman aged 25-40 years in good health. The chain is built from TRBV10-3 and TRBJ1-1; possible D gene TRBD1, 6 bases. As DNA, the CDR3 is TGTGCCATCAGTGAAGATCAGGGGATGAACACTGAAGCTTTCTTT. Its translation: CAISEDQGMNTEAFF.